One and the same sample provided the 10 T cell receptor beta chains below, sequenced in a study of OX40 agonist ivuxolimab in advanced cancers. The method was immunoSEQ multiplex PCR; TCRdb's version includes in-frame clones alone and lacks a portion of them. Of approximately 81,000 clones in the sample, approximately 86% were seen once. The sequencing here drew on CD4+ or CD8+ T cells sorted from blood, taken in a trial of the OX40 agonist ivuxolimab. All receptors derive from an adult with an advanced solid tumor such as melanoma, head and neck, liver or kidney cancer.

The V gene is TRBV7-9, the J gene TRBJ2-7, with TRBD2 identical over 14 bases. The junction had 2 bases not matched to a gene; V was cut back by 0 bases and J by 4 bases. CDR3 length: 16 amino acids. Germline CDR1 is SEHNR and CDR2 is FQNEAQ (reference sequence). The CDR3 bases are TGTGCCAGCAGCTTAGCGACTAGCGGGAGGGGGTACGAGCAGTACTTC. This encodes CASSLATSGRGYEQYF.

In DNA form, the CDR3 reads TGTGCCAGCACCATGAGGACTAGCGGGGGCCCCGGTGATACGCAGTATTTT. It translates to CASTMRTSGGPGDTQYF. The J gene is TRBJ2-3, the V gene TRBV2; 13 bases match TRBD2. Germline V gene sequence: CDR1 SNHLY, CDR2 FYNNEI. This CDR3 is 17 amino acids long. The junction had 13 bases not matched to a gene; V was cut back by 7 bases and J by 6 bases.

V and J are TRBV29-1 and TRBJ2-7, with no clear D. The V and J ends lost 4 bases and 2 bases respectively, with 9 bases between them. The CDR3 sequence is 12 residues long. Per the germline V gene, CDR1 is SQVTM and CDR2 is ANQGSEA. The chain's CDR3 is CSVVGSPYEQYF. In DNA form, the CDR3 reads TGCAGCGTTGTCGGCTCCCCCTACGAGCAGTACTTC.

This clone has only one observation. This chain links TRBV5-1 with TRBJ2-2, with a tentative D call TRBD1 (5 bases). Germline V gives CDR1 SGHRS, CDR2 YFSETQ. The length of the CDR3 is 16 residues. The V end was cut by 1 base, the J end by 6 bases, with 16 bases between. The CDR3 sequence is CASSLRQLENSGELFF. In DNA, the CDR3 is TGCGCCAGCAGCTTGAGACAGTTGGAGAATTCCGGGGAGCTGTTTTTT.

The rearrangement links TRBV29-1 to TRBJ1-5; 10 bases align to TRBD1. J gave up 2 bases and V 6 bases, and 1 base lay outside the gene matches. This CDR3 has 13 amino acids. Germline CDR1 reads SQVTM; CDR2 reads ANQGSEA. CDR3 sequence reads: CSVGQGRNQPQHF. The CDR3 DNA follows: TGCAGCGTGGGACAGGGGCGCAATCAGCCCCAGCATTTT. Full variable domain (outside the CDR3, taken from reference TRBV29-1 and TRBJ1-5): SAVISQKPSRDICQRGTSLTIQCQVDSQVTMMFWYRQQPGQSLTLIATANQGSEATYESGFVIDKFPISRPNLTFSTLTVSNMSPEDSSIYLCSVGQGRNQPQHFGDGTRLSIL.

The chain uses TRBV5-1 and TRBJ2-5, with 7 positions matching TRBD1. This CDR3 region has 16 residues. Unmatched junction bases numbered 9, after V lost 0 bases and J lost 4 bases. Germline loops: CDR1 SGHRS, CDR2 YFSETQ. CDR3 residues: CASSLDAQGMGETQYF. CDR3 DNA sequence: TGCGCCAGCAGCTTGGATGCACAGGGGATGGGAGAGACCCAGTACTTC.

This clone was counted only a few times. The J gene is TRBJ2-1, the V gene TRBV14, with 12 positions matching TRBD2. Germline V lookup: CDR1 SGHDN, CDR2 FVKESK. This CDR3 comprises 20 residues. Trimming at V came to 3 bases and at J to 5 bases, leaving 17 bases not matched to a gene. The CDR3 nucleotides read TGTGCCAGCAGCCATGATCGGGGACTAGCGGGCATCTGGACCCACAATGAGCAGTTCTTC. It is translated as CASSHDRGLAGIWTHNEQFF. The variable domain in full, completed from reference TRBV14 and TRBJ2-1, reads EAGVTQFPSHSVIEKGQTVTLRCDPISGHDNLYWYRRVMGKEIKFLLHFVKESKQDESGMPNNRFLAERTGGTYSTLKVQPAELEDSGVYFCASSHDRGLAGIWTHNEQFFGPGTRLTVL.

The chain has TRBV4-1 and TRBJ2-6; 7 bases fit TRBD1. V was pared by 2 bases and J by 2 bases, with 3 bases of the junction left unmatched. Germline V gene sequence: CDR1 MGHRA, CDR2 YSYEKL. The CDR3 extends over 16 amino acids. This chain's CDR3 is CASSQMTGTGANVLTF. In DNA form, the CDR3 reads TGCGCCAGCAGCCAAATGACAGGGACTGGGGCCAACGTCCTGACTTTC.

The chain carries TRBV30 and TRBJ1-1; D uncertain. V lost 4 bases and J lost 2, with 14 bases in between. The CDR3 runs 14 residues. Germline CDR1 is GTSNPN and CDR2 is SVGIG (reference sequence). CDR3 residues: CAWTPFPTNTEAFF. The CDR3 DNA reads TGTGCCTGGACCCCTTTTCCGACCAACACTGAAGCTTTCTTT.

The rearrangement uses TRBV27 and TRBJ2-2; possibly TRBD2 for D (6 bases). The ends were cut back, 1 base at V and 6 bases at J, with 9 bases in the middle. The CDR3 length is 14 residues. CDR1 and CDR2 (germline): MNHEY, SMNVEV (reference sequence). The CDR3 reads CASSLLLASGELFF. The DNA for the CDR3 is TGTGCCAGCAGTTTATTACTAGCCTCCGGGGAGCTGTTTTTT.